A single sample gave rise to the 10 T cell receptor beta chains below, sequenced in a study of cytomegalovirus exposure and HLA in healthy donors. The PCR was carried out with 60 Vbeta primers and 13 Jbeta primers. TCRdb keeps only in-frame clones here, not all; method: immunoSEQ multiplex PCR. The table includes around 150,000 clones, around 79% detected once. The sequencing input was PBMCs. All receptors come from a male donor in good health and CMV-seropositive.

A remark on this clone: This sample also contains other DNA sequences that code for the same CDR3. V gene TRBV6-4 combines with J gene TRBJ2-5, with 11 bases fitting TRBD2. This CDR3 has 16 residues. The V gene's germline CDR1 is MRHNA and CDR2 SNTAGT. With V trimmed by 4 bases and J by 0 bases, 4 bases remained unmatched. This CDR3 is CASSATSGGDQETQYF. In DNA form, the CDR3 reads TGTGCCAGCAGTGCAACTAGCGGGGGAGACCAAGAGACCCAGTACTTC.

The J gene is TRBJ2-3, the V gene TRBV7-2, with 14 nucleotides matching TRBD2. The CDR3 runs 15 residues. Germline CDR1 is SGHTA and CDR2 is FQGNSA. V trimming: 5 bases; J trimming: 8 bases; junction bases outside the gene matches: 6. The CDR3 DNA sequence: TGTGCCAGCAGCCAGACTAGCGGGGGGGCAGCTACGCAGTATTTT. This gives the protein CASSQTSGGAATQYF.

The J gene is TRBJ1-4, the V gene TRBV19; no reliable D call. The V gene's germline CDR1 is LNHDA and CDR2 SQIVND (reference sequence). This CDR3 is built from 13 residues. The ends were cut back, 9 bases at V and 7 bases at J, with 15 bases in the middle. CDR3 in DNA: TGTGCCAGCCAACCGGGAGTTGTTGAAAAACTGTTTTTT. Its translation is CASQPGVVEKLFF.

This rearrangement joins TRBV7-2 to TRBJ1-6; TRBD1 might be the D (5 bases). Per germline, CDR1 SGHTA and CDR2 FQGNSA. The CDR3 loop spans 14 amino acids. With 3 bases removed from V and 6 bases from J, the gap between germline ends came to 9 bases. CDR3 sequence: CASSFQGGNSPLHF. The CDR3 nucleotides are TGTGCCAGCAGCTTTCAGGGAGGTAATTCACCCCTCCACTTT.

The gene calls are TRBV15 and TRBJ2-2; 7 bases fit TRBD2. This CDR3 comprises 16 residues. V was clipped by 0 bases and J by 3 bases; unmatched bases: 4. In germline, CDR1 is LNHNV, CDR2 YYDKDF (reference sequence). CDR3 in DNA: TGTGCCACCAGCAGAGACGGGCGGGGGTACACCGGGGAGCTGTTTTTT. This gives the protein CATSRDGRGYTGELFF.

The rearrangement joins TRBV5-6 to TRBJ1-3, with 7 bases matching TRBD1. The germline V gene has CDR1 SGHDT and CDR2 YYEEEE. V lost 0 bases, J lost 1 base, and 4 bases stayed unmatched. CDR3 size: 16 residues. In DNA, the CDR3 is TGTGCCAGCAGCTTGGGACAGGGCCCTTCTGGAAACACCATATATTTT. Protein: CASSLGQGPSGNTIYF.

The genes are TRBV7-2 and TRBJ1-5, with D hard to call. Germline CDR1 SGHTA, CDR2 FQGNSA. Deletions cut 5 bases from V and 0 bases from J, with 14 bases between. The CDR3 covers 16 residues. The CDR3 DNA reads TGTGCCAGCAGCCTATTGACGGGGTATAGCAATCAGCCCCAGCATTTT. Amino acids: CASSLLTGYSNQPQHF.

This clone was recorded a few times. V usage is TRBV2 and J usage is TRBJ1-1; TRBD1 matches 9 bases. Germline V gives CDR1 SNHLY, CDR2 FYNNEI. With 6 bases clipped from V and 2 bases from J, the junction kept 7 bases outside the gene matches. The CDR3 consists of 15 residues. The DNA of the CDR3 is TGTGCCAGCAGAGCCTGGGGACAGGGCAACACTGAAGCTTTCTTT. Protein product: CASRAWGQGNTEAFF.

V usage is TRBV5-1 and J usage is TRBJ2-5; D possibly corresponds to TRBD2 (5 bases). Germline CDR1 and CDR2: SGHRS and YFSETQ. V was trimmed by 0 bases and J by 1 base, leaving 7 bases between them. This CDR3 comprises 14 residues. The CDR3 sequence: CASSLGRAQETQYF. In nucleotides, the CDR3 is TGCGCCAGCAGCTTGGGGCGGGCCCAAGAGACCCAGTACTTC.

This clone showed up just once. The rearrangement uses TRBV13 and TRBJ1-2; no firm D call. The CDR3 covers 12 residues. The germline gives CDR1 PRHDT, CDR2 FYEKMQ (reference sequence). The V gene lost 4 bases and the J gene lost 8 bases, with 11 bases spanning the gap. CDR3 residues: CASSSTSGGYTF. CDR3 in DNA: TGTGCCAGCAGCTCGACGAGCGGAGGCTACACCTTC.